This T cell receptor (beta chain) was sequenced for a study of CD8 T cells in ankylosing spondylitis. Findings of the study overall: With a CD8+ phenotype, disease-linked clones were relatively rare in peripheral blood. A TCR beta motif made of fewer than ten highly homologous variants seemed typical of ankylosing spondylitis blood.

This clonotype is a singleton in its sample. Its antigen remains unknown. 5'-RACE, quantitative and with molecular barcodes, yielded the TCR beta libraries. TCRdb independently ran MiXCR on the 5' RACE reads; one entry per CDR3 protein. The sample contains fewer than 200,000 distinct CDR3 sequences, about 17% of which appear only once. Between the trimmed V and J ends, which lost 6 bases and 3 bases, there was a span of 18 bases. From germline, CDR1 is MNHNS and CDR2 SASEGT. The CDR3 extends over 16 amino acids. This TCR was sampled from a male donor with ankylosing spondylitis or in good health (not recorded which). The V gene is TRBV6-1, the J gene TRBJ1-3; D possibly corresponds to TRBD1 (5 bases). The material sequenced was blood, either unsorted or a sorted T cell fraction (not recorded which). The CDR3 coding sequence is TGTGCCAGCAGCCCCAGGGACCTCTATCGTGGAAACACCATATATTTT. It specifies CASSPRDLYRGNTIYF.